The rows below give T cell receptor beta chains drawn from one sample of a study of blood T cell repertoires in COVID-19. TCRdb keeps only in-frame clones here, not all; method: immunoSEQ multiplex PCR. The sample holds approximately 27,000 clones, around 83% seen once. Sequenced material: peripheral blood. The receptors come from a human donor in a cohort sampled during active COVID-19. The CDR3 runs from the conserved cysteine through the conserved F or W. The D gene is left open where the match is weak. Expanded clones are given a class, and other clones once, few, many or no size at all.

TRBJ1-5 NA TRBD1 TRBV10-3 TGTGCCATCAGTGGGACAGGGGGCAATCAGCCCCAGCATTTT CAISGTGGNQPQHF
TRBJ2-7 NA NA TRBV20-1 TGCAGTGCCGGGGACTACGAGCAGTACTTC CSAGDYEQYF
TRBJ1-4 once TRBD1 TRBV19 TGTGCCAGTAGGACAGGGAGGATTGGGAAACTGTTTTTT CASRTGRIGKLFF
TRBJ2-7 few NA TRBV19 TGTGCCAGTAGTATGGGTCGGGGGAAGGGAGTGGACGAGCAGTACTTC CASSMGRGKGVDEQYF
TRBJ2-5 NA TRBD2 TRBV18 TGTGCCAGCTCACCATTAATCCTAGCGGGGGGTCAAGAGACCCAGTACTTC CASSPLILAGGQETQYF
TRBJ1-5 NA NA TRBV10-3 TGTGCCATCAGTGCTGGCAGATACCAGCCCCAGCATTTT CAISAGRYQPQHF
TRBJ2-7 NA TRBD2 TRBV11-2 TGTGCCAGCAGCCGTGCCCCGGCGGGGGAAGGCTACGAGCAGTACTTC CASSRAPAGEGYEQYF
TRBJ2-1 NA TRBD1 TRBV2 TGTGCCAGCAGTGACCGGACAGGGGTCTACAATGAGCAGTTCTTC CASSDRTGVYNEQFF
TRBJ2-5 NA TRBD2 TRBV5-1 TGCGCCCGCAGCGGGGGGGGGCACCAAGAGACCCAGTACTTC CARSGGGHQETQYF
TRBJ2-1 NA NA TRBV3-1/TRBV3-2 TGTGCCAGCAGCCGCCTGGCAGGGGAGGGGAATGAGCAGTTCTTC CASSRLAGEGNEQFF
TRBJ1-2 once NA TRBV6-5 TGTGCCAGCAGTTACGAGGCGAACTATGGCTACACCTTC CASSYEANYGYTF
TRBJ2-7 NA NA TRBV5-6 TGTGCCAGCAGCTTGTTCCGGGACACAACCTACGAGCAGTACTTC CASSLFRDTTYEQYF
TRBJ2-7 NA TRBD1 TRBV5-1 TGCGCCAGCAGCTGGGGACAGGGTGGAGACTACGAGCAGTACTTC CASSWGQGGDYEQYF
TRBJ2-7 NA NA TRBV9 TGTGCCAGCAGCGCTAACGGTGGCTACGAGCAGTACTTC CASSANGGYEQYF
TRBJ1-1 NA NA TRBV7-9 TGTGCCAGCAGCTCTTCAAGTGGTCAGGGAACGGCTGAAGCTTTCTTT CASSSSSGQGTAEAFF
TRBJ2-1 NA NA TRBV7-3 TGTGCCAGCAGCTTATCGGGTTCTGGAACCTACAATGAGCAGTTCTTC CASSLSGSGTYNEQFF
TRBJ2-1 NA TRBD2 TRBV9 TGTGCCAGCAGCGTAGTTCTAGCGGGAGGTAGTGAGCAGTTCTTC CASSVVLAGGSEQFF
TRBJ2-3 few TRBD2 TRBV7-2 TGTGCCAGCAGCTTATTAGGGCTAGCGGGAGCTGATACGCAGTATTTT CASSLLGLAGADTQYF
TRBJ2-3 NA NA TRBV28 TGTGCCAGCAGTATCCCGTTCGGGGGAAATACGCAGTATTTT CASSIPFGGNTQYF
TRBJ2-7 NA NA TRBV6-5 TGTGCCAGCAGCAAAGGACATTTTAACTCCTACGAGCAGTACTTC CASSKGHFNSYEQYF
TRBJ2-2 NA NA TRBV6-6 TGTGCCACCAACCTCGGGTACACCGGGGAGCTGTTTTTT CATNLGYTGELFF
TRBJ1-6 few NA TRBV10-3 TGTGCCATCAGTGAGTCGTCGGGAACGGGGAATTCACCCCTCCACTTT CAISESSGTGNSPLHF